This TCR beta chain appears in the sequencing data of a study of T-cell memory formation after mild COVID-19. Study-wide points: The study found balanced CD4/CD8 in clones contracting day 15 to 85 and a CD4+ lean in later expanders.

Each CDR3 protein is one row after TCRdb ran MiXCR on the 5' RACE reads. This sample has hundreds of thousands of distinct CDR3 sequences, with around 21% found just once. This CDR3 has 17 amino acids. CDR1 is MNHEY, CDR2 SVGAGI, per germline. V trimming: 6 bases; J trimming: 3 bases; junction bases outside the gene matches: 16. For this clonotype: Antigen unknown.

This chain links TRBV6-5 with TRBJ1-1; 7 bases line up with TRBD1. This sequence was found in an adult woman who had mild COVID-19 (a few samples of this study predate the infection). Cell type and time point are not known. Sequencing was performed on PBMCs or a T cell subset sorted from them (not recorded which). This CDR3 reads CASRIYRDRGTDTEAFF. CDR3 DNA: TGTGCCAGCAGAATATACCGGGACAGAGGTACGGACACTGAAGCTTTCTTT.